This T cell receptor beta chain was documented in a study of shared clonotypes between healthy human individuals. This clone was recorded once. The germline gives CDR1 SGHNT, CDR2 YENEEA. The CDR3 runs to 12 residues. V gave up 0 bases and J gave up 9 bases, with 7 bases separating them. Repertoires were generated with immunoSEQ multiplex PCR, while TCRdb's copy carries only in-frame clones and drops some. Of about 980,000 clones listed, more than 75% are singletons. V gene TRBV11-3 combines with J gene TRBJ2-3; tentative D call: TRBD2 (5 bases). Input material: memory CD4+ T cells sorted from blood. The subset was: CD45RA-negative fraction. This receptor was identified in a man aged 18 to 30 in good health. The CDR3 bases are TGTGCCAGCAGCTTAGACCGCGGGACGCAGTATTTT. This codes for CASSLDRGTQYF.